This T cell receptor beta chain is drawn from a study of T cells in Graves' hyperthyroidism and ophthalmopathy. Ten or more counts support this clonotype. V was trimmed by 8 bases and J by 6 bases, leaving 26 bases between them. CDR1 MNHNS and CDR2 SASEGT come from the germline V gene. This CDR3 has 17 residues. RNA transcripts served as the template for amplifying TCR beta CDR3 regions. The study used the HTBI primer set for a first-round RT-PCR of the TCR CDR3. MiXCR, run by TCRdb on the multiplex PCR reads, gives a single entry per CDR3 protein. The table has some 370,000 distinct CDR3 sequences, 11% to 15% seen once.

The specimen was blood. The rearrangement joins TRBV6-1 to TRBJ2-1; a possible D gene is TRBD1 (5 bases). The receptor was derived from a man aged 50 to 60 with Graves' ophthalmopathy. CDR3 residues: CASQNRPRGSPGNEQFF. As DNA, the CDR3 is TGTGCCAGCCAAAACAGGCCGAGAGGCTCCCCCGGCAATGAGCAGTTCTTC.